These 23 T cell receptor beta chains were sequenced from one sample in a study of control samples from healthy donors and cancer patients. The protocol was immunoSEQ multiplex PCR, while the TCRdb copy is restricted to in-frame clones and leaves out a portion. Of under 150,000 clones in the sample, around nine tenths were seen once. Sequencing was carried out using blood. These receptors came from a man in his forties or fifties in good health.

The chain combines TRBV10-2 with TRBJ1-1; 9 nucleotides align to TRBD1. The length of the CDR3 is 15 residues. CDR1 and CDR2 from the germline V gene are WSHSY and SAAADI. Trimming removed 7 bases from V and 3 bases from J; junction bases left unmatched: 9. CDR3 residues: CASTSATGGDTEAFF. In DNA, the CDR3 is TGCGCCAGCACCTCGGCGACAGGGGGGGACACTGAAGCTTTCTTT.

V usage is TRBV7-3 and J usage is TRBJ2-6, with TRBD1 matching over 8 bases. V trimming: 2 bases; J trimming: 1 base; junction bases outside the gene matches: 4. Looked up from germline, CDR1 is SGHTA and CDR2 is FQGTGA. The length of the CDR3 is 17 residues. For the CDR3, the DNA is TGTGCCAGCAGCTTAGCAGGGGGCAGTTCTGGGGCCAACGTCCTGACTTTC. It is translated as CASSLAGGSSGANVLTF. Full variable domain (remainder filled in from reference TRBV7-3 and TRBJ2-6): GAGVSQTPSNKVTEKGKYVELRCDPISGHTALYWYRQSLGQGPEFLIYFQGTGAADDSGLPNDRFFAVRPEGSVSTLKIQRTERGDSAVYLCASSLAGGSSGANVLTFGAGSRLTVL.

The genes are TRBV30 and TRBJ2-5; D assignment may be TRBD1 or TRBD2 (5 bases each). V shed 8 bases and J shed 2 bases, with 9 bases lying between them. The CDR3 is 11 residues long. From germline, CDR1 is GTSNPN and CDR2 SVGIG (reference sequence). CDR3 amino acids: CARGRQETQYF. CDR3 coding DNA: TGTGCCCGGGGCAGACAAGAGACCCAGTACTTC.

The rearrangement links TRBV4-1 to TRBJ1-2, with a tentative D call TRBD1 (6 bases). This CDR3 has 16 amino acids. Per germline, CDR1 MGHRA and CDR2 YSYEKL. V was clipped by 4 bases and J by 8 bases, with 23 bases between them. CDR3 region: CASSRQSEQGRYGYTF. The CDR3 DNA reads TGCGCCAGCAGCCGACAATCAGAACAGGGAAGATACGGCTACACCTTC.

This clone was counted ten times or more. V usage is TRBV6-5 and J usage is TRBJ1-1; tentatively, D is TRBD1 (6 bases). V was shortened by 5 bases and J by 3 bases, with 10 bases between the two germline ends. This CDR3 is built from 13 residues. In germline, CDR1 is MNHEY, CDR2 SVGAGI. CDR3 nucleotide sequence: TGTGCCAGCAGTCGGACAGACCACACTGAAGCTTTCTTT. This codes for CASSRTDHTEAFF.

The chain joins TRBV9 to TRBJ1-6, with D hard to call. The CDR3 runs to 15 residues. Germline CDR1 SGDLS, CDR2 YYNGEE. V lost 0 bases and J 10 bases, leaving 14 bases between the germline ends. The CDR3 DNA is TGTGCCAGCAGCGTAGCACGGGAGGAACCCTCACCCCTCCACTTT. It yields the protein CASSVAREEPSPLHF.

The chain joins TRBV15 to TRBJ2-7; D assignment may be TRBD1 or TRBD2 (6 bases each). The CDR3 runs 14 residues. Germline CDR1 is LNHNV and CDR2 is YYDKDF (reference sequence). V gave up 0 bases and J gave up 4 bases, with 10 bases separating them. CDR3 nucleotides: TGTGCCACCAGCAGAGACAAGGGGGGATACGAGCAGTACTTC. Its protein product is CATSRDKGGYEQYF.

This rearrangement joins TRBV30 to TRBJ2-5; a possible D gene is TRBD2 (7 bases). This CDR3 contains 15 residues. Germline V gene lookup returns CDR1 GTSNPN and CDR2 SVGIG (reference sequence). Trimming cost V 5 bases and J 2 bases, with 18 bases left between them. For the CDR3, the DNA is TGTGCCTGGGGACTAGGACAGCTTTCACAAGAGACCCAGTACTTC. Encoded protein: CAWGLGQLSQETQYF.

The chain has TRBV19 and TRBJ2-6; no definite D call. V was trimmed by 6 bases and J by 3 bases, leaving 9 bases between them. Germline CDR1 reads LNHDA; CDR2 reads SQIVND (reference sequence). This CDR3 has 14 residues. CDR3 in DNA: TGTGCCAGTAGGGTTGGGTTTGGGGCCAACGTCCTGACTTTC. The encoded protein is CASRVGFGANVLTF. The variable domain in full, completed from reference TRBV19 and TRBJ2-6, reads DGGITQSPKYLFRKEGQNVTLSCEQNLNHDAMYWYRQDPGQGLRLIYYSQIVNDFQKGDIAEGYSVSREKKESFPLTVTSAQKNPTAFYLCASRVGFGANVLTFGAGSRLTVL.

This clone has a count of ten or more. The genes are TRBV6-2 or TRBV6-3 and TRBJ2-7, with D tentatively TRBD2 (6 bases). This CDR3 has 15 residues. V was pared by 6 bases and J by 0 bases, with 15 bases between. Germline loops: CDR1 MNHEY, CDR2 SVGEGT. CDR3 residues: CASSSGDGASYEQYF. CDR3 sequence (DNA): TGTGCCAGCAGCTCGGGGGACGGCGCCTCCTACGAGCAGTACTTC.

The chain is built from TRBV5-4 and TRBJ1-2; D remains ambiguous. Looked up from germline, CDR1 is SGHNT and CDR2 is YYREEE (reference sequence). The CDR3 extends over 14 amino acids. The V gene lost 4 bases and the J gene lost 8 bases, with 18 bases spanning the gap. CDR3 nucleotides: TGTGCCAGCAGCGCTCCGACATCGATCGAGGGCTACACCTTC. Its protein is CASSAPTSIEGYTF.

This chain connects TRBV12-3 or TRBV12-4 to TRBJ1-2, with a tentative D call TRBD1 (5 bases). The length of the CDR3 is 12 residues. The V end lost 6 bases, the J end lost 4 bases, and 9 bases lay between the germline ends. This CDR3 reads CASRGEAYGYTF. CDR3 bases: TGTGCCAGCAGGGGGGAGGCCTATGGCTACACCTTC.

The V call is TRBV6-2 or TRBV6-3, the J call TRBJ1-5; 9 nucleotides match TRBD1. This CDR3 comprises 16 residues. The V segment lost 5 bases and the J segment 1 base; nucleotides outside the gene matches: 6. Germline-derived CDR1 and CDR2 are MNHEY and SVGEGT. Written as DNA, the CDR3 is TGTGCCAGCAGTAATGGACAGGGGACCAGCAATCAGCCCCAGCATTTT. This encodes CASSNGQGTSNQPQHF.

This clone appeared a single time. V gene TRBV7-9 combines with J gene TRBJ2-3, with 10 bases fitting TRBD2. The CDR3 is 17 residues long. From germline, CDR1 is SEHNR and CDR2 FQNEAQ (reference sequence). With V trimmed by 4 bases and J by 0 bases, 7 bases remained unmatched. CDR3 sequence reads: CASSSYISGGSTDTQYF. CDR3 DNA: TGTGCCAGCAGCTCTTATATTAGCGGGGGGAGCACAGATACGCAGTATTTT.

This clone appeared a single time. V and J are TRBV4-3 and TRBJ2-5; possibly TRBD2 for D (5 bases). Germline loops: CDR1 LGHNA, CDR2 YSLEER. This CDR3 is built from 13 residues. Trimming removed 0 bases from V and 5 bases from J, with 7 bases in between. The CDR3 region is CASSQEEDETQYF. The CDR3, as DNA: TGCGCCAGCAGCCAAGAGGAGGATGAGACCCAGTACTTC.

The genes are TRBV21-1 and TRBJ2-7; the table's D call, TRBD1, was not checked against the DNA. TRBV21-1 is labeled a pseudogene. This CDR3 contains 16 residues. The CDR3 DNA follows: TGTGCCAGCAGCAAAGGAGGGACAGGAGAATTGTACGAGCAGTACTTC. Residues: CASSKGGTGELYEQYF.

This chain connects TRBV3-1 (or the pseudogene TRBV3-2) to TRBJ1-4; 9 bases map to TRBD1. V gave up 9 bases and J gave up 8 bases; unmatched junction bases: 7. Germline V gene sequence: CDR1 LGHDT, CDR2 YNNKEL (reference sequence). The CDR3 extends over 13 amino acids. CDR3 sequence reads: CASKQGAGEKLFF. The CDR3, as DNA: TGTGCCAGTAAACAGGGGGCGGGAGAAAAACTGTTTTTT.

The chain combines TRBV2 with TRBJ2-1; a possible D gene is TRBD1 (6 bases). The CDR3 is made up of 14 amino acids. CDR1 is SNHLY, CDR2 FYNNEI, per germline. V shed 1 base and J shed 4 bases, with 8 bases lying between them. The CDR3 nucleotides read TGTGCCAGCAGTGAAGGGACAGAGTACAATGAGCAGTTCTTC. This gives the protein CASSEGTEYNEQFF.

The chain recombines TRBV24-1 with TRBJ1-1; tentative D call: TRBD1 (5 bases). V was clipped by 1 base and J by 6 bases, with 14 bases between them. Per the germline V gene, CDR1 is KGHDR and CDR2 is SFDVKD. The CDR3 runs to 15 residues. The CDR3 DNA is TGTGCCACCAGTGATTTTTTGGGGGAAGTGGCTGAAGCTTTCTTT. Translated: CATSDFLGEVAEAFF.

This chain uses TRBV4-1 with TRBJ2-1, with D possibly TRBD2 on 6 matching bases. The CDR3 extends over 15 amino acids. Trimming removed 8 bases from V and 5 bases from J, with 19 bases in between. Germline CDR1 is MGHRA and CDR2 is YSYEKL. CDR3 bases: TGCGCCAGCGGGACTTTGGAAGGAGTCCACAATGAGCAGTTCTTC. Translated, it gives CASGTLEGVHNEQFF.

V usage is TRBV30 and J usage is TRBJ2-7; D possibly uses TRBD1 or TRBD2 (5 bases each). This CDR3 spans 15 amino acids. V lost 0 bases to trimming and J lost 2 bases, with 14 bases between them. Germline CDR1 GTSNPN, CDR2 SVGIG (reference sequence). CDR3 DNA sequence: TGTGCCTGGAGTGTATTCGGGACGGGAACCTACGAGCAGTACTTC. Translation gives CAWSVFGTGTYEQYF.

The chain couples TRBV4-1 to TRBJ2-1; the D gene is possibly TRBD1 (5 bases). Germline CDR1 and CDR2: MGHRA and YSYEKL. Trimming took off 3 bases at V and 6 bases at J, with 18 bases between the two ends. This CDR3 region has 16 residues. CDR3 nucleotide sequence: TGCGCCAGCAGCCACCTTTTGCAGGGTAGGATCAATGAGCAGTTCTTC. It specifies CASSHLLQGRINEQFF.

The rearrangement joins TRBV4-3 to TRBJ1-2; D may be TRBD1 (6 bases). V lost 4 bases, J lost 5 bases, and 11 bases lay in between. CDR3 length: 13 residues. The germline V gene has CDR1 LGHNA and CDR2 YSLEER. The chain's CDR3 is CASSRGAGYGYTF. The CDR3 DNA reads TGCGCCAGCAGCCGGGGGGCAGGGTATGGCTACACCTTC.